The clone carrying this T cell receptor (beta chain) is medium-sized by share. What it binds is not known. One entry per CDR3 protein results from TCRdb running MiXCR on the 5' RACE reads. The sample shows about 7,700 distinct CDR3 sequences, about 9.9% of them seen only once. This sample was taken from a study of spatial heterogeneity in lung cancer. The study, taken as a whole, reports: Within tumors, counts of expanded alpha and beta TCRs tracked tumor mutation counts.

This CDR3 spans 14 amino acids. Trimming left V 4 bases short and J 0 bases short, with 4 bases between. Germline V gene lookup returns CDR1 WSHSY and CDR2 SAAADI. Regarding time point: sample taken at primary tumor resection. This chain connects TRBV10-2 to TRBJ2-6; D is unresolved. This clonotype was sampled from a male donor with early-stage non-small cell lung cancer. The sequencing used lung tumor tissue, collected at surgery. For the CDR3, the DNA is TGCGCCAGCAGTGGCCCCTCTGGGGCCAACGTCCTGACTTTC. Translation: CASSGPSGANVLTF.